This TCR beta chain came from a study of blood T cell repertoires in COVID-19. From germline, CDR1 is DFQATT and CDR2 SNEGSKA (reference sequence). Between the trimmed V and J ends, which lost 8 bases and 0 bases, there was a span of 7 bases. The CDR3 consists of 11 residues. TCRdb keeps only in-frame clones here, not all; method: immunoSEQ multiplex PCR. The sample lists about 230,000 clones, roughly 84% occurring once. This sequence joins TRBV20-1 and TRBJ1-1; no clear D gene. The sample consisted of peripheral blood. This TCR derives from a middle-aged man with acute or convalescent COVID-19. Here the CDR3 reads CSWRLNTEAFF. In DNA, the CDR3 is TGCAGTTGGCGGCTGAACACTGAAGCTTTCTTT.